These T cell receptor beta chains were read from a single sample in a study of shared clonotypes between healthy human individuals. Produced via immunoSEQ multiplex PCR; TCRdb's table is partial and in-frame only. The table lists approximately 500,000 clones, 79% of them singletons. Sequenced input: PBMCs. These receptors originate from a middle-aged woman in good health. Some clones in this sample may be carry-over from other donors' samples. Both conserved end residues are part of each CDR3. The order of the fields is J gene, V gene, CDR3 protein.

j_gene: TRBJ1-4
v_gene: TRBV30
CDR3aa: CAWKFAGGSQDEKLFF

j_gene: TRBJ1-2
v_gene: TRBV4-1
CDR3aa: CASSQASVYGYTF

j_gene: TRBJ2-5
v_gene: TRBV10-3
CDR3aa: CAISEQGETQYF

j_gene: TRBJ1-3
v_gene: TRBV5-6
CDR3aa: CASSLGQGNTIYF

j_gene: TRBJ2-5
v_gene: TRBV7-8
CDR3aa: CASSLWSLAGGSPHQETQYF

j_gene: TRBJ1-2
v_gene: TRBV6-1
CDR3aa: CATSQGYYGYTF

j_gene: TRBJ2-7
v_gene: TRBV5-4
CDR3aa: CASSPRPERAYEQYF

j_gene: TRBJ2-2
v_gene: TRBV10-1
CDR3aa: CASSESPGQGAGELFF

j_gene: TRBJ1-1
v_gene: TRBV5-5
CDR3aa: CASSLELGAFF

j_gene: TRBJ1-1
v_gene: TRBV30
CDR3aa: CAWTTGQLNTEAFF

j_gene: TRBJ1-5
v_gene: TRBV21-1
CDR3aa: CASSKGCGQGASQPQHF

j_gene: TRBJ2-7
v_gene: TRBV7-2
CDR3aa: CASSLSTTGRQYF

j_gene: TRBJ2-7
v_gene: TRBV7-2
CDR3aa: CASSFDSGSPYEQYF

j_gene: TRBJ2-7
v_gene: TRBV5-4
CDR3aa: CASSAEPSTSSYEQYF

j_gene: TRBJ2-5
v_gene: TRBV27
CDR3aa: CASTWETQYF

j_gene: TRBJ2-7
v_gene: TRBV27
CDR3aa: CASSLVGTGAYEQYF

j_gene: TRBJ2-1
v_gene: TRBV6-1
CDR3aa: CASSGASGANYNEQFF

j_gene: TRBJ1-1
v_gene: TRBV19
CDR3aa: CASRGPNTEAFF

j_gene: TRBJ2-1
v_gene: TRBV7-8
CDR3aa: CASSLAGVKGNEQFF

j_gene: TRBJ1-2
v_gene: TRBV6-1
CDR3aa: CASRSGGGVGYTF

j_gene: TRBJ2-7
v_gene: TRBV21-1
CDR3aa: CASSKARTSGSSYEQYF

j_gene: TRBJ1-1
v_gene: TRBV18
CDR3aa: CASSPREGSTEAFF

j_gene: TRBJ1-2
v_gene: TRBV6-1
CDR3aa: CATSTGAAYGYTF

j_gene: TRBJ2-1
v_gene: TRBV7-7
CDR3aa: CASSPGLAGANEQFF

j_gene: TRBJ2-5
v_gene: TRBV6-1
CDR3aa: CASSGLAGGQQTQYF

j_gene: TRBJ2-1
v_gene: TRBV15
CDR3aa: CATSRGPRDGEYNEQFF

j_gene: TRBJ1-1
v_gene: TRBV25-1
CDR3aa: CASSGTGGLPNTEAFF

j_gene: TRBJ1-5
v_gene: TRBV30
CDR3aa: CASRAKGPNQPQHF

j_gene: TRBJ1-2
v_gene: TRBV9
CDR3aa: CASSEGTVNYGYTF

j_gene: -
v_gene: TRBV4-1
CDR3aa: CASSQVTSGSYEQYF

j_gene: TRBJ2-3
v_gene: TRBV4-2
CDR3aa: CASSQELAGTQYF

j_gene: TRBJ1-2
v_gene: TRBV28
CDR3aa: CASSQGRWGYTF